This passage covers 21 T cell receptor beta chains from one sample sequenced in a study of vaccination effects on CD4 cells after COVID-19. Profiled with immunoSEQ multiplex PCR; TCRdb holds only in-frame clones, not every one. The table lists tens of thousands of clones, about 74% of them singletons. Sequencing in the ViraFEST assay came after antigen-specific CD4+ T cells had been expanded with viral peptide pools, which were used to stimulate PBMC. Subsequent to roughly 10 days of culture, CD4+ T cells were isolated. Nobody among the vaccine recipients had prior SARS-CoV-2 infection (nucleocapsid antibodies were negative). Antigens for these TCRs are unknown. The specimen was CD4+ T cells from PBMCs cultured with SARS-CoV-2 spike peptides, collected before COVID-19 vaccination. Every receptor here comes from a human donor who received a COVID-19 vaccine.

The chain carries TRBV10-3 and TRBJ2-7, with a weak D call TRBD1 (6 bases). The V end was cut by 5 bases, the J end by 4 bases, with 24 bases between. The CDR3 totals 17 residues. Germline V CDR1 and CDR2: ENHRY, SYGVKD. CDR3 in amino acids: CAISLKKGTPIGYEQYF. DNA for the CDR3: TGTGCCATCAGTCTAAAAAAAGGGACACCCATTGGATACGAGCAGTACTTC.

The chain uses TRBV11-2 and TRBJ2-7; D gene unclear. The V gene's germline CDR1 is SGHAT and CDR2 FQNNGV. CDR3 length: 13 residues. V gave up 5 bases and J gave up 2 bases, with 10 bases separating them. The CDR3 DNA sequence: TGTGCCAGCAGCCCAGACCCTACCTACGAGCAGTACTTC. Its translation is CASSPDPTYEQYF.

Here the CDR3 reads CASSYEDGNYGYTF. The CDR3, as DNA: TGCGCCAGCAGCTACGAGGACGGAAACTATGGCTACACCTTC. This chain joins TRBV5-1 and TRBJ1-2; D not resolved. The length of the CDR3 is 14 residues. Trimming took 3 bases from V and 2 from J, leaving 11 bases between them. CDR1 is SGHRS and CDR2 is YFSETQ in the germline V gene. The whole variable domain, filled in from reference TRBV5-1 and TRBJ1-2, reads KAGVTQTPRYLIKTRGQQVTLSCSPISGHRSVSWYQQTPGQGLQFLFEYFSETQRNKGNFPGRFSGRQFSNSRSEMNVSTLELGDSALYLCASSYEDGNYGYTFGSGTRLTVV.

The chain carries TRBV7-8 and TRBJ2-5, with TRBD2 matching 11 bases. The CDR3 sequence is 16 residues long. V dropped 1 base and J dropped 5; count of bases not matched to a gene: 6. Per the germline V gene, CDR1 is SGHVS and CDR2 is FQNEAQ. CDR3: CASSLVILAGGETQYF. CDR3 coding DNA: TGTGCCAGCAGCTTAGTGATTCTAGCGGGAGGTGAGACCCAGTACTTC.

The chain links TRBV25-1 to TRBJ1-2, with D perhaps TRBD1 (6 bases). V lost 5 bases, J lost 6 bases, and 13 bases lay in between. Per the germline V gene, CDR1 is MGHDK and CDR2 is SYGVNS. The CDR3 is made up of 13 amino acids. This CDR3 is CASSYWGADGYTF. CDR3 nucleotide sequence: TGTGCCAGCAGTTATTGGGGGGCGGATGGCTACACCTTC.

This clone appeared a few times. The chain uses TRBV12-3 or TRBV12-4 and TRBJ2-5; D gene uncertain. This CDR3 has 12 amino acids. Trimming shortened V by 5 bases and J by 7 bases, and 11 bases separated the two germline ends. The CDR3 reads CASSATPWTQYF. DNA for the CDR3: TGTGCCAGCAGTGCCACCCCATGGACCCAGTACTTC.

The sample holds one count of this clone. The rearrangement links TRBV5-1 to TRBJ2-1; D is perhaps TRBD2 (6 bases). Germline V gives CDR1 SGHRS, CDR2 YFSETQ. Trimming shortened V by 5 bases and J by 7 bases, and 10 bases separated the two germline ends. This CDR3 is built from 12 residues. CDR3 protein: CASRWGDNEQFF. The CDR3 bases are TGCGCCAGCAGGTGGGGGGATAATGAGCAGTTCTTC.

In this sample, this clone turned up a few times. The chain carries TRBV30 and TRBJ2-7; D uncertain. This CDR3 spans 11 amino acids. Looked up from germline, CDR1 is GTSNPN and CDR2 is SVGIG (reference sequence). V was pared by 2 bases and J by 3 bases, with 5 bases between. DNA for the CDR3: TGTGCCTGGAGTACGGGCTACGAGCAGTACTTC. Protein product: CAWSTGYEQYF.

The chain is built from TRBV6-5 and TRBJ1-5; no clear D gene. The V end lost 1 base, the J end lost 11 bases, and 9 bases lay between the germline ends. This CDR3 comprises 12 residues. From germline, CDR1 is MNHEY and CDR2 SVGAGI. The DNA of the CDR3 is TGTGCCAGCAGTTACTGGCACCCGACCCAGCATTTT. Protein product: CASSYWHPTQHF.

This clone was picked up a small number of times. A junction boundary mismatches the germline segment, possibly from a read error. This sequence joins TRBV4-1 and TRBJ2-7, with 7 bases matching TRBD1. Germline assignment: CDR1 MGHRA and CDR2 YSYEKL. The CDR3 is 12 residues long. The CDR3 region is CASSQDRQGPNF. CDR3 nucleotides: TGCGCCAGCAGCCAAGATCGACAGGGCCCCAACTTC.

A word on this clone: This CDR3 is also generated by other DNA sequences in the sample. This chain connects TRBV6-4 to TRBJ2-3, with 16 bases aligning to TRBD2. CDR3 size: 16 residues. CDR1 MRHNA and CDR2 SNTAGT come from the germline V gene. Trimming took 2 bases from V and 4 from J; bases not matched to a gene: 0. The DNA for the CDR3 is TGTGCCAGCAGTGACGGGACTAGCGGGGGGGCAGATACGCAGTATTTT. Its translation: CASSDGTSGGADTQYF.

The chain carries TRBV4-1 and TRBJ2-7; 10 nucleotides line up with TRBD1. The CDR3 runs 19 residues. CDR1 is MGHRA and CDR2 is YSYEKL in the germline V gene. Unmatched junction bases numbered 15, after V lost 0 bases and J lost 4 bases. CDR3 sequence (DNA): TGCGCCAGCAGCCAAGAGTTTTTATATTATGGGACAGGGGAGTACGAGCAGTACTTC. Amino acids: CASSQEFLYYGTGEYEQYF.

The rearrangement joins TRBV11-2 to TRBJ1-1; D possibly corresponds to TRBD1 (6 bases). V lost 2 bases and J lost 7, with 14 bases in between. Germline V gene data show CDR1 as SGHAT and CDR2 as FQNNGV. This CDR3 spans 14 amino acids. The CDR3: CASSLSGGGHEAFF. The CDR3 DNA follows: TGTGCCAGCAGCTTAAGTGGGGGGGGGCATGAAGCTTTCTTT.

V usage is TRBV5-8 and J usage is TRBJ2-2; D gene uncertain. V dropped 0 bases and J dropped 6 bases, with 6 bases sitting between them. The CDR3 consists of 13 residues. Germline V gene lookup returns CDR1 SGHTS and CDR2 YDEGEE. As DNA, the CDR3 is TGTGCCAGCAGCTTGGACCGGGCCGGGGAGCTGTTTTTT. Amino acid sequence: CASSLDRAGELFF. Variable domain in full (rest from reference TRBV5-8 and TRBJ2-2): EAGVTQSPTHLIKTRGQQATLRCSPISGHTSVYWYQQALGLGLQFLLWYDEGEERNRGNFPPRFSGRQFPNYSSELNVNALELEDSALYLCASSLDRAGELFFGEGSRLTVL.

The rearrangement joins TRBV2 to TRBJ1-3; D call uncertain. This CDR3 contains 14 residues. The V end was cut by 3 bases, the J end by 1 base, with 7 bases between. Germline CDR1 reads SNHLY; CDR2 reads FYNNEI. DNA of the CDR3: TGTGCCAGCAGTGAGCCTCGTTCTGGAAACACCATATATTTT. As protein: CASSEPRSGNTIYF.

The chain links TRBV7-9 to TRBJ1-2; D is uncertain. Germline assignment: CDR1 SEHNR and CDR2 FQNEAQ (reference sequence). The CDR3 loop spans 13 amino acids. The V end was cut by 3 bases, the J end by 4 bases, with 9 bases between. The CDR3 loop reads CASSFLEAYGYTF. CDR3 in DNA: TGTGCCAGCAGCTTTCTAGAGGCCTATGGCTACACCTTC.

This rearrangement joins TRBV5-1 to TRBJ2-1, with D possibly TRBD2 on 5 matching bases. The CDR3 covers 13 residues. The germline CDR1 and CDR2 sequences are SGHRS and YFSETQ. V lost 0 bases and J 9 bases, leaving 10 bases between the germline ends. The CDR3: CASSLGEKGEQFF. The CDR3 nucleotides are TGCGCCAGCAGCTTGGGGGAGAAGGGTGAGCAGTTCTTC. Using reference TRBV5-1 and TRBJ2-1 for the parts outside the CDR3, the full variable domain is KAGVTQTPRYLIKTRGQQVTLSCSPISGHRSVSWYQQTPGQGLQFLFEYFSETQRNKGNFPGRFSGRQFSNSRSEMNVSTLELGDSALYLCASSLGEKGEQFFGPGTRLTVL.

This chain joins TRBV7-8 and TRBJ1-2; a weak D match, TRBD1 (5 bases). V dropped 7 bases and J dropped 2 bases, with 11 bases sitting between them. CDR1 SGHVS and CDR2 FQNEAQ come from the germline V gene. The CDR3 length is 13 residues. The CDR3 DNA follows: TGTGCCAGCATGAGCGAGGGGAACTATGGCTACACCTTC. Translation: CASMSEGNYGYTF. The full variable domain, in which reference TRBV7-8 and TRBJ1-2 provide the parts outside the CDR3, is GAGVSQSPRYKVAKRGQDVALRCDPISGHVSLFWYQQALGQGPEFLTYFQNEAQLDKSGLPSDRFFAERPEGSVSTLKIQRTQQEDSAVYLCASMSEGNYGYTFGSGTRLTVV.

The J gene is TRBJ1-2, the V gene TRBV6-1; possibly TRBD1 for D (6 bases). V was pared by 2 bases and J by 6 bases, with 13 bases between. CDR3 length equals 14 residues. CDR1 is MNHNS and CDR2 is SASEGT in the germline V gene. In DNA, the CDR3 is TGTGCCAGCAGTGAATTCGGGGGGCGCGATGGCTACACCTTC. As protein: CASSEFGGRDGYTF.

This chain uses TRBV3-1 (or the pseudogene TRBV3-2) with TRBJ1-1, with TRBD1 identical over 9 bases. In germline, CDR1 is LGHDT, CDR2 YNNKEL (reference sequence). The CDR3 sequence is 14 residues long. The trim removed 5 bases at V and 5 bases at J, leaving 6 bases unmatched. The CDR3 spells CASSLGQGGTEAFF. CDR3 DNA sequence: TGTGCCAGCAGCTTGGGACAGGGTGGGACTGAAGCTTTCTTT.

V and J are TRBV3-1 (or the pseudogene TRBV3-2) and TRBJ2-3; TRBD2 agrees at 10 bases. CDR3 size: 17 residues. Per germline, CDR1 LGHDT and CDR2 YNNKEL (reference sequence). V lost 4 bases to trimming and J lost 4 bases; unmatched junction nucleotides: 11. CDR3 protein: CASSPSSGRGRADTQYF. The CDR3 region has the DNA TGTGCCAGCAGCCCCTCGAGCGGGAGGGGTAGGGCAGATACGCAGTATTTT.